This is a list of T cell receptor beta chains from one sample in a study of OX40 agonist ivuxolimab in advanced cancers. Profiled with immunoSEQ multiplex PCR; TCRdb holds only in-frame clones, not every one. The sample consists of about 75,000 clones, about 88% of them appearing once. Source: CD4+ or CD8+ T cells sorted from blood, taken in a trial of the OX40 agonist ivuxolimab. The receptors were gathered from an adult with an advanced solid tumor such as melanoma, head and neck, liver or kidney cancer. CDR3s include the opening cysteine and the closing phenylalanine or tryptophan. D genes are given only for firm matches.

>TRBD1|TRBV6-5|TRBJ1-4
CASSPHRGTNEKLFF
TGTGCCAGCAGTCCGCACAGGGGCACTAATGAAAAACTGTTTTTT
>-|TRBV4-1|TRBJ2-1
CASSQGQLGEQFF
TGCGCCAGCAGCCAAGGACAGCTTGGTGAGCAGTTCTTC
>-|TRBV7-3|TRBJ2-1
CASSLNGGLSYNEQFF
TGTGCCAGCAGCTTAAATGGGGGGTTGTCCTACAATGAGCAGTTCTTC
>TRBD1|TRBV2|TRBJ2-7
CASSRDRDRDEQYF
TGTGCCAGCAGCCGTGACAGGGATCGCGACGAGCAGTACTTC
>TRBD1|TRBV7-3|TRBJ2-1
CASSFDRGNNEQFF
TGTGCCAGCAGCTTCGACAGGGGGAACAATGAGCAGTTCTTC
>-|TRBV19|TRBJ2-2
CASRGPRGVGELFF
TGTGCCAGTCGGGGGCCCCGAGGAGTCGGGGAGCTGTTTTTT
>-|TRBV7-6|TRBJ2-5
CASSFPETQYF
TGTGCCAGCAGCTTTCCAGAGACCCAGTACTTC
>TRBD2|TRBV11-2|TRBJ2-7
CASSLGTSGRPLGIYEQYF
TGTGCCAGCAGCTTAGGGACTAGCGGGAGGCCTCTAGGGATCTACGAGCAGTACTTC
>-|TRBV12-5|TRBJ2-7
CASGLVPEGTRPYEQYF
TGTGCTAGTGGTTTGGTCCCAGAAGGCACAAGACCTTACGAGCAGTACTTC
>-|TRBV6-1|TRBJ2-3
CASSEVALNTDTQYF
TGTGCCAGCAGTGAGGTGGCGCTCAACACAGATACGCAGTATTTT
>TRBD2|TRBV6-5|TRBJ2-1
CASEGGGYNEQFF
TGTGCCAGTGAAGGCGGGGGCTACAATGAGCAGTTCTTC
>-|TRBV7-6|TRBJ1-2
CASSLYGTRFEGGYTF
TGTGCCAGCAGCTTATATGGGACGCGTTTTGAGGGGGGCTACACCTTC
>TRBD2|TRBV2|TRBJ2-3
CASTRGGITDTQYF
TGTGCCAGCACCCGGGGGGGGATCACAGATACGCAGTATTTT